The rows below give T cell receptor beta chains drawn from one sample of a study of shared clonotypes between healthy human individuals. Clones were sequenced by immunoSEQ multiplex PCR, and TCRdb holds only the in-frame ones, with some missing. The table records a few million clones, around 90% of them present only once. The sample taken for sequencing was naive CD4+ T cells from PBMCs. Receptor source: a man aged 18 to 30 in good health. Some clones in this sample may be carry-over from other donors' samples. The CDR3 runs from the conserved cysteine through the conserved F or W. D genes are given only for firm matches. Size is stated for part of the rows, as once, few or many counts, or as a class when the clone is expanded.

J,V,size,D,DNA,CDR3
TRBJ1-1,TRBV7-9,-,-,TGTGCCAGCACCAGGACAGTCTTTTCGGCTTTCTTT,CASTRTVFSAFF
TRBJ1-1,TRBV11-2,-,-,TGTGCCAGCAGCTTAGCGGGGTACAGGGTTAGCATGAACACTGAAGCTTTCTTT,CASSLAGYRVSMNTEAFF
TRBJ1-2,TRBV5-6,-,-,TGTGCCAGCAGCTTGGGAGAGGACGGCTACACCTTC,CASSLGEDGYTF
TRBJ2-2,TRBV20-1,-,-,TGCAGTGCCCTGTATGGCGGGGAGCTGTTTTTT,CSALYGGELFF
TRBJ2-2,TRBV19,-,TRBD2,TGTGCCAGTAGCCGGGCGGGAGGCCCGAACGGGGGCGGGGAGCTGTTTTTT,CASSRAGGPNGGGELFF
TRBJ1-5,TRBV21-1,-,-,TGTGCCAGCAGCACCGTTCGACGGTACAATCAGCCCCAGCATTTT,CASSTVRRYNQPQHF
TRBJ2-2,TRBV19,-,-,TGTGCCAGCTCATCCACAGGGCTGTCCGGGGAGCTGTTTTTT,CASSSTGLSGELFF
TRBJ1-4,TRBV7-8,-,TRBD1,TGTGCCAGCAGCTTAGGCAGGGGGCTAGGACAAGGAAAACTGTTTTTT,CASSLGRGLGQGKLFF
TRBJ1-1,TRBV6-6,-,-,TGTGCCAGCAGTTATGAAACCTTCGAAGCTTTCTTT,CASSYETFEAFF
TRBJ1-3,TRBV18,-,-,TGTGCCAGCTCACCAGGACGAGGAAACACCATATATTTT,CASSPGRGNTIYF
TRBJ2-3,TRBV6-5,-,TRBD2,TGTGCCACCCGTAAGGCGGGGGGGAGGGATACGCAGTATTTT,CATRKAGGRDTQYF
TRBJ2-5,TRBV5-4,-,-,TGTGCCAGCGGAAATACTGAAGAGACCCAGTACTTC,CASGNTEETQYF
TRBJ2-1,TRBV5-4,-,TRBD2,TGTGCCAGCAGCTCTCCTAGCGGTCTCAATGAGCAGTTCTTC,CASSSPSGLNEQFF
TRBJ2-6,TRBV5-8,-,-,TGTGCCAGCAGCTTGGTGGAGGGGGCAGCTGGGGCCAACGTCCTGACTTTC,CASSLVEGAAGANVLTF
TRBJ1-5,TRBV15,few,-,TGTGCCACCAGCAGAGGACGAGAGGGCGGCAATCAGCCCCAGCATTTT,CATSRGREGGNQPQHF
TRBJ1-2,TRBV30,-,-,TGTGCCTGGAGCGTCGTGGAAGTGGGTGGCTACACCTTC,CAWSVVEVGGYTF
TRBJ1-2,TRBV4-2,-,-,TGTGCCAGCAGCCAAGGTGTCCAAACGAACTATGGCTACACCTTC,CASSQGVQTNYGYTF
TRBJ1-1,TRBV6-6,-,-,TGTGCCAGCATTCCGACAGGAGCGAACACTGAAGCTTTCTTT,CASIPTGANTEAFF
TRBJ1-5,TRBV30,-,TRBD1,TGTGCCTGGAGTGTAGGGACAGGGGTCCAGCCCCAGCATTTT,CAWSVGTGVQPQHF
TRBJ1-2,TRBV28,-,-,TGTGCCAGCAGTTTGCTATCGGTCTTAGCTAACTATGGCTACACCTTC,CASSLLSVLANYGYTF
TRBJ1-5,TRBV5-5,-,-,TGTGCCAGCAGCTTGGCCACACCCCTGAATCAGCCCCAGCATTTT,CASSLATPLNQPQHF
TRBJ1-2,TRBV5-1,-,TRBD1,TGCGCCAGCAGCTCCACAGGGGGCTCCTATGGCTACACCTTC,CASSSTGGSYGYTF
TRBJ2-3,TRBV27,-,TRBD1,TGTGCCAGCAGTTTTTTCCGGGACAGGGGCACAGATACGCAGTATTTT,CASSFFRDRGTDTQYF
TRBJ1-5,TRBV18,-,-,TGTGCCAGCTCACCATCTCTCGATCAGCCCCAGCATTTT,CASSPSLDQPQHF
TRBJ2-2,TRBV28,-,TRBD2,TGTGCCAGCAGCCTAGCGGAGGAGGGTCCCGGGGAGCTGTTTTTT,CASSLAEEGPGELFF
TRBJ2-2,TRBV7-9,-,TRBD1,TGTGCCAGCAGCCCGGACAGGGGGCACACCGGGGAGCTGTTTTTT,CASSPDRGHTGELFF
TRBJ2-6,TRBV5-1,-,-,TGCGCCAGCAGCTCGGGACTACAGGGCTCTGGGGCCAACGTCCTGACTTTC,CASSSGLQGSGANVLTF
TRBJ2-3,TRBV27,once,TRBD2,TGTGCCAGCAGTTTGTACGCGGGAGCTTATCCACATAAAAGCACAGATACGCAGTATTTT,CASSLYAGAYPHKSTDTQYF
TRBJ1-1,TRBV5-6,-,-,TGTGCCAGCAGCTTGTCCCCAGGGGTCACTGAAGCTTTCTTT,CASSLSPGVTEAFF
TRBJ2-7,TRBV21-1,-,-,TGTGCCAGCAGCAAAGCTGGACCAGCTTACGAGCAGTACTTC,CASSKAGPAYEQYF
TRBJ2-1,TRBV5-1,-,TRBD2,TGCGCCAGCAGCACCCCGACTAGCGGGGGCTCCTACAATGAGCAGTTCTTC,CASSTPTSGGSYNEQFF
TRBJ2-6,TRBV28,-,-,TGTGCCAGCAGTTTGTGGGGGATCGGCTCTGGGGCCAACGTCCTGACTTTC,CASSLWGIGSGANVLTF
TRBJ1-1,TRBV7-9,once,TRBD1,TGTGCCAGCACCTCGGACAGGCCCACCGGTGAAGCTTTCTTT,CASTSDRPTGEAFF
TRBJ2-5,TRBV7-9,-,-,TGTGCCAGCAGCACTTTTTCGGGCGCGGAGACCCAGTACTTC,CASSTFSGAETQYF
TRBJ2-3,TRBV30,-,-,TGTGCCTGGAGTGTAATTGAACTGGGCGGGTTGGGGGATACGCAGTATTTT,CAWSVIELGGLGDTQYF
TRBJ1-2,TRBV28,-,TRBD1,TGTGCCAGCAGCCTACAAGGGGGCCGATCTAACTATGGCTACACCTTC,CASSLQGGRSNYGYTF
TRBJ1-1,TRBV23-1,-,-,TGCGCCAGCAGTCAAGCCTCCTCTACAAGACAGAACCCGAACACTGAAGCTTTCTTT,CASSQASSTRQNPNTEAFF
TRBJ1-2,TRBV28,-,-,TGTGCCAGCAGACGGTTGTGGGGGAAAGGTGGCTACACCTTC,CASRRLWGKGGYTF
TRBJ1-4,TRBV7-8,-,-,TGTGCCAGCAGCTTGAGGGGTTGGGGAATGAGGAAACTGTTTTTT,CASSLRGWGMRKLFF
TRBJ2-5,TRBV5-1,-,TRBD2,TGCGCCAGCAGCTTCGGACTAGCGGGAGTTATGGAGACCCAGTACTTC,CASSFGLAGVMETQYF
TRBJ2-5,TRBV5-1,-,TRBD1,TGCGCCAGCAGCCCGGGACAGCACCAAGAAACCCAGTACTTC,CASSPGQHQETQYF
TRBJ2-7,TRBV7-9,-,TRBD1,TGTGCCAGCAGCCCTACTACGGGACAGAGCTATTACGAGCAGTACTTC,CASSPTTGQSYYEQYF